This T cell receptor (beta chain) is from a study of radiation and T cells in renal cell carcinoma. The overall study: Nephrectomy followed 15 Gy stereotactic body radiation by 4 weeks. The study, taken as a whole, reports: Without pretreatment biopsies, baseline tumor clonotype presence was undetermined.

On this clone itself: Antigen specificity is unknown.

Method: immunoSEQ multiplex PCR; TCRdb's copy keeps in-frame clones and lacks some. This sample has around 140,000 clones, with approximately 90% found just once. The time point: baseline pretreatment blood. Treatment given: 15 Gy SBRT to primary tumor, nephrectomy 4 weeks later. Radiation-treated patients gave blood at baseline, week 2 and week 4. The CDR3 extends over 15 amino acids. Germline CDR1 reads SGHTA; CDR2 reads FQGNSA. V was shortened by 4 bases and J by 0 bases, with 9 bases between the two germline ends. The V call is TRBV7-2, the J call TRBJ2-2; tentatively, D is TRBD1 (5 bases). This TCR derives from a woman between 70 and 85 years old with renal cell carcinoma. Here the sequenced sample was blood, taken from a patient whose treatment included radiotherapy and nephrectomy. This CDR3 reads CASSSGPPNTGELFF. The DNA for the CDR3 is TGTGCCAGCAGCTCAGGGCCACCGAACACCGGGGAGCTGTTTTTT.